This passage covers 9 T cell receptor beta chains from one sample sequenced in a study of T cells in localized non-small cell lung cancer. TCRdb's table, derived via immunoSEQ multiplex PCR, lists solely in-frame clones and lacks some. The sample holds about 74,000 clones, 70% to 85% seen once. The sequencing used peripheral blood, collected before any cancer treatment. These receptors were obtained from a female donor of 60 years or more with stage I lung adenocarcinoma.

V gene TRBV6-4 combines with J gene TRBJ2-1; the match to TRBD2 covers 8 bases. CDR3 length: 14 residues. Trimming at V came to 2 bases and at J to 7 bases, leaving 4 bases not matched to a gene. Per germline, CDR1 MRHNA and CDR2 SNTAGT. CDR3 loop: CASSDGGRYNEQFF. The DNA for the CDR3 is TGTGCCAGCAGTGACGGCGGGAGGTATAATGAGCAGTTCTTC.

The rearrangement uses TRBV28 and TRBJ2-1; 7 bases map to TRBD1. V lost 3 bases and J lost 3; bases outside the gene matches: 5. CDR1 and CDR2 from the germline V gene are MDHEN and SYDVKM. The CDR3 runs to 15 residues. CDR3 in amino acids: CASSLRGLGYNEQFF. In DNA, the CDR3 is TGTGCCAGCAGTTTGAGGGGGCTGGGCTACAATGAGCAGTTCTTC.

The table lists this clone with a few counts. The CDR3 DNA is TGTGCCAGCAGTGAAGTGGGGAATAGCGGGGTTGGGACCCAGTACTTC. Its protein is CASSEVGNSGVGTQYF. The chain employs TRBV6-1 and TRBJ2-5; 8 positions agree with TRBD2. V was clipped by 1 base and J by 7 bases; unmatched bases: 11. Germline V gives CDR1 MNHNS, CDR2 SASEGT. There are 16 residues in the CDR3.

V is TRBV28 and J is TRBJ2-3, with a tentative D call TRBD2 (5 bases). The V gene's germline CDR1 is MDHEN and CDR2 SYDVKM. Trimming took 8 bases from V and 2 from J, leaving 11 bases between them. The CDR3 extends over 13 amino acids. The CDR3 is CASERDLTDTQYF. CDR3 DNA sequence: TGTGCCAGCGAGAGGGATCTCACAGATACGCAGTATTTT.

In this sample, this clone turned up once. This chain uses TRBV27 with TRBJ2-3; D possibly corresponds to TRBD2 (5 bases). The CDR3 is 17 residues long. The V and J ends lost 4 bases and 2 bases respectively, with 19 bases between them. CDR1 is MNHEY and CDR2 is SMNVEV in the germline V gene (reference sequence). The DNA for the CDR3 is TGTGCCAGCAGTTCCCCTCTGAGAGGGATGCCCACAGATACGCAGTATTTT. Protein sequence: CASSSPLRGMPTDTQYF.

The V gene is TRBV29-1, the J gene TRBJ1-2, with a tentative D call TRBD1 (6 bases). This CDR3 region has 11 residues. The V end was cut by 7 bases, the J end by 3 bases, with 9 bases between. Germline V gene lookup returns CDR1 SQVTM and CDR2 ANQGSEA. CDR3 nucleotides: TGCAGCGGTAGGGGGGACTATGGCTACACCTTC. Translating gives CSGRGDYGYTF.

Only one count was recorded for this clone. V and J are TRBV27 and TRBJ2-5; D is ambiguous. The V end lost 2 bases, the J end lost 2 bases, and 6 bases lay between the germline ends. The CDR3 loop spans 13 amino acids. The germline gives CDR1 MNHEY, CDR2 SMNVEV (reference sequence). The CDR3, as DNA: TGTGCCAGCAGTTTAGGGCAGCAAGAGACCCAGTACTTC. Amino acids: CASSLGQQETQYF.

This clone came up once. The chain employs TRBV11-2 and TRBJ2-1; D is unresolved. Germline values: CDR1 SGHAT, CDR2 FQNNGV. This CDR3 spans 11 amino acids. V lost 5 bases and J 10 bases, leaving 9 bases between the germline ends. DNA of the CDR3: TGTGCCAGCAGCCAAGGCATAGAGCAGTTCTTC. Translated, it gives CASSQGIEQFF. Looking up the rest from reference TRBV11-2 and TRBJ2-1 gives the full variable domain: EAGVAQSPRYKIIEKRQSVAFWCNPISGHATLYWYQQILGQGPKLLIQFQNNGVVDDSQLPKDRFSAERLKGVDSTLKIQPAKLEDSAVYLCASSQGIEQFFGPGTRLTVL.

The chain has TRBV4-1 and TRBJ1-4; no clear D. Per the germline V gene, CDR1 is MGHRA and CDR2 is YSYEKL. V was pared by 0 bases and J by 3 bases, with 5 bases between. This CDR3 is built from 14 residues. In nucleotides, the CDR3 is TGCGCCAGCAGCCAAGAAGGAGCTAATGAAAAACTGTTTTTT. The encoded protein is CASSQEGANEKLFF.